This T cell receptor beta chain was sequenced for a study of vaccination and CD4 T cells after COVID-19. This sample's treatment: roughly 11-day PBMC culture with coronavirus spike peptide pools or control peptides (ViraFEST assay). ViraFEST sequenced TCRs after peptide-pool expansion of antigen-specific T cells. The study sequenced cultured CD4+ T cell DNA using the Oncomine TCR Beta short-read assay. TCRdb re-called the PCR reads through MiXCR, storing one row per CDR3 protein. There are about 11,000 distinct CDR3 sequences in the sample; about 30% occur only once, and 15% to 18% lies in the top ten. This CDR3 is 13 amino acids long. V was trimmed by 7 bases and J by 1 base, leaving 10 bases between them. Germline V gene data show CDR1 as MNHNS and CDR2 as SASEGT. Study-level results: Convalescent patients gained a median 86.3% of their reactive clones only post-vaccination. From about 20 to 38, the median of SARS-CoV-2-reactive clonotypes rose without reaching significance.

This clonotype was found a few times. Its antigen is unidentified. The receptor was derived from a human donor who had recovered from COVID-19. The sample here was CD4+ T cells from blood, cultured in vitro, taken after SARS-CoV-2 vaccination. This chain links TRBV6-1 with TRBJ1-1; D remains ambiguous. The CDR3 nucleotides are TGTGCCAGCACCCCGGCCGGGAACACTGAAGCTTTCTTT. Protein: CASTPAGNTEAFF.